This T cell receptor (beta chain) was identified in a study of cytomegalovirus exposure and HLA in healthy donors. Study as a whole: The same platform used for the approximately 700 first-cohort repertoires was also used for the 95 to 150 validation repertoires, as a later analysis reported.

On this clone: What it binds is not known.

TCRdb's copy holds only in-frame clones and misses some; the assay was immunoSEQ multiplex PCR. In the table there are more than 130,000 clones, around 90% of which are singletons. Study-wide points: Published work reported that the classifier diagnosed cytomegalovirus status with high specificity and sensitivity. Specificity of a few CMV-associated chains for CMV antigens was verified in vitro.

The V end was cut by 5 bases, the J end by 4 bases, with 15 bases between. Germline-derived CDR1 and CDR2 are MGHRA and YSYEKL. CDR3 length: 15 residues. The receptor was isolated from a woman aged 18 to 35 in good health and CMV-seropositive. This sequence joins TRBV4-1 and TRBJ1-3; possible D gene TRBD1, 6 bases. Specimen: PBMCs. CDR3 amino acids: CASSYRDTEGNTIYF. The CDR3 nucleotides read TGCGCCAGCAGCTACCGGGACACCGAAGGAAACACCATATATTTT.